The rows below give T cell receptor beta chains drawn from one sample of a study of CD8+CD57+ T cells in acquired aplastic anemia. One entry per CDR3 protein, called by TCRdb with MiXCR from the reads. The sample consists of around 200,000 distinct CDR3 sequences, under 50% of them appearing once. Sequencing was carried out using sorted CD4+, CD8+, or CD8+CD57+ T cells (not recorded which) from PBMCs. The receptor source for this set is a human donor with aplastic anemia. Each CDR3 is given with its conserved first and last residue. A D gene is named only where the DNA matches it firmly. Only some rows state a clone size, as once, few, many or a class for expanded clones.

D: -
J: TRBJ1-1
size: few
V: TRBV24-1
DNA: TGTGCCACCAGTGGAGGGAGTCACACTGAAGCTTTCTTT
CDR3: CATSGGSHTEAFF

D: -
J: TRBJ2-7
size: once
V: TRBV24-1
DNA: TGTGCCAGCAGCTACCTACAGGGGAGGCACGAGCAGTACTTC
CDR3: CASSYLQGRHEQYF

D: -
J: TRBJ2-7
size: once
V: TRBV11-2
DNA: TGTGCCAGCAGCACGAAAGGGGCCTACGAGCAGTACTTC
CDR3: CASSTKGAYEQYF

D: -
J: TRBJ2-7
size: -
V: TRBV29-1
DNA: TGCAGCGCTGGGGCAGGGTTCGGGAGCTACGAGCAGTACTTC
CDR3: CSAGAGFGSYEQYF

D: -
J: TRBJ2-1
size: -
V: TRBV6-5
DNA: TGTGCCGGCAGTTACTCTACGGACGCACAGCAGTTCTTC
CDR3: CAGSYSTDAQQFF

D: -
J: TRBJ1-1
size: many
V: TRBV6-1
DNA: TGTGCCAGCAGTTGGGTCAGGGGCGGGAACACTGAAGCTTTCTTT
CDR3: CASSWVRGGNTEAFF

D: -
J: TRBJ2-1
size: few
V: TRBV18
DNA: TGTGCCAGCTCACCCTCTCTATCACGGGGCCATGAGCAGTTCTTC
CDR3: CASSPSLSRGHEQFF

D: TRBD2
J: TRBJ2-5
size: -
V: TRBV7-8
DNA: TGTGCCAGCAGCTTAGATTCTAGCGGGGACGATGGGGTGTGGGAGACCCAGTACTTC
CDR3: CASSLDSSGDDGVWETQYF

D: -
J: TRBJ2-5
size: -
V: TRBV29-1
DNA: TGCAGCGTTGAAGATCCGCCTGCTCAAGAGACCCAGTACTTC
CDR3: CSVEDPPAQETQYF

D: TRBD1
J: TRBJ2-1
size: -
V: TRBV7-2
DNA: TGTGCCAGCAGCCATGACAGGGTGAATGAGCAGTTCTTC
CDR3: CASSHDRVNEQFF

D: TRBD1
J: TRBJ1-4
size: -
V: TRBV25-1
DNA: TGTGCCAGCAGTGAAATCGCCGGGACAGCAACTAATGAAAAACTGTTTTTT
CDR3: CASSEIAGTATNEKLFF

D: -
J: TRBJ2-7
size: many
V: TRBV28
DNA: TGTGCCAGCGCGTCACGGGAACTGCTTGGGGAGCAGTACTTC
CDR3: CASASRELLGEQYF

D: -
J: TRBJ2-3
size: -
V: TRBV7-9
DNA: TGTGCCAGCAGCCCGATGGCAGATACGCAGTATTTT
CDR3: CASSPMADTQYF

D: -
J: TRBJ1-1
size: many
V: TRBV12-3/TRBV12-4
DNA: TGTGCCAGCGGTCCGTTAAGCACTGAAGCTTTCTTT
CDR3: CASGPLSTEAFF

D: -
J: TRBJ2-5
size: -
V: TRBV20-1
DNA: TGCAGTGCTAGGAGACAGCCGGAGACCCAGTACTTC
CDR3: CSARRQPETQYF

D: TRBD1
J: TRBJ2-3
size: -
V: TRBV5-4
DNA: TGTGCCAGCAGCTTGCTTCTCCAGGGGGCCTCGGAGGCCCTGCGCGCAGATACGCAGTATTTT
CDR3: CASSLLLQGASEALRADTQYF

D: -
J: TRBJ1-2
size: many
V: TRBV2
DNA: TGTGCCAGCAGTGTTGTGGGCCGGGGCTACACCTTC
CDR3: CASSVVGRGYTF

D: -
J: TRBJ1-1
size: few
V: TRBV7-2
DNA: TGTGCCAGCAGCTTTGGGGACGGGTACACTGAAGCTTTCTTT
CDR3: CASSFGDGYTEAFF

D: -
J: TRBJ2-7
size: -
V: TRBV6-5
DNA: TGTGCCAGCAGTTTTTCGACTAAAGACTGGGATCCGTACGAGCAGTACTTC
CDR3: CASSFSTKDWDPYEQYF

D: TRBD2
J: TRBJ2-7
size: few
V: TRBV2
DNA: TGTGCCAGCAGTGGTGGGACTAGCGGGAGGGCCCACCCGTACTTC
CDR3: CASSGGTSGRAHPYF

D: -
J: TRBJ1-5
size: -
V: TRBV7-9
DNA: TGTGCCAGCAGGGGGGGGAGTCAGCCCCAGCATTTT
CDR3: CASRGGSQPQHF

D: -
J: TRBJ1-2
size: few
V: TRBV24-1
DNA: TGTGCCACCAGTGATCAGAGGGGCGTCTATGGCTACACCTTC
CDR3: CATSDQRGVYGYTF

D: TRBD2
J: TRBJ2-7
size: -
V: TRBV7-8
DNA: TGTGCCAGCAGCTTGAGGGTACTAGCGGACGAGCAGTACTTC
CDR3: CASSLRVLADEQYF

D: -
J: TRBJ1-1
size: -
V: TRBV12-3/TRBV12-4
DNA: TGTGCCAGCAGTTTCTTTATGGGCACTGAAGCTTTCTTT
CDR3: CASSFFMGTEAFF

D: -
J: TRBJ1-5
size: -
V: TRBV29-1
DNA: TGCAGCGTTGAATCAGGGAGAGGTCAGCCCCAGCATTTT
CDR3: CSVESGRGQPQHF

D: -
J: TRBJ2-3
size: -
V: TRBV11-1
DNA: TGTGCCAGCAGCTTAGGAAGTTTGGGTTTCAGACCAGATACGCAGTATTTT
CDR3: CASSLGSLGFRPDTQYF

D: TRBD1
J: TRBJ1-1
size: many
V: TRBV9
DNA: TGTGCCAGCAGCGTAGCCGGGACAGGGATGAACACTGAAGCTTTCTTT
CDR3: CASSVAGTGMNTEAFF

D: TRBD2
J: TRBJ2-1
size: many
V: TRBV4-1
DNA: TGCGCCAGCAGCCAAGTTGGACTAGCGGACAATGAGCAGTTCTTC
CDR3: CASSQVGLADNEQFF

D: TRBD1
J: TRBJ2-2
size: -
V: TRBV10-3
DNA: TGTGCCATCAGTGGACAGGGTGACACCGGGGAGCTGTTTTTT
CDR3: CAISGQGDTGELFF

D: -
J: TRBJ1-1
size: -
V: TRBV2
DNA: TGTGCCAGCAGTGGACAGTGGGACACTGAAGCTTTCTTT
CDR3: CASSGQWDTEAFF

D: -
J: TRBJ1-2
size: -
V: TRBV19
DNA: TGTGCCAGTAGTATCGACAGGCAGGACGGCTACACCTTC
CDR3: CASSIDRQDGYTF